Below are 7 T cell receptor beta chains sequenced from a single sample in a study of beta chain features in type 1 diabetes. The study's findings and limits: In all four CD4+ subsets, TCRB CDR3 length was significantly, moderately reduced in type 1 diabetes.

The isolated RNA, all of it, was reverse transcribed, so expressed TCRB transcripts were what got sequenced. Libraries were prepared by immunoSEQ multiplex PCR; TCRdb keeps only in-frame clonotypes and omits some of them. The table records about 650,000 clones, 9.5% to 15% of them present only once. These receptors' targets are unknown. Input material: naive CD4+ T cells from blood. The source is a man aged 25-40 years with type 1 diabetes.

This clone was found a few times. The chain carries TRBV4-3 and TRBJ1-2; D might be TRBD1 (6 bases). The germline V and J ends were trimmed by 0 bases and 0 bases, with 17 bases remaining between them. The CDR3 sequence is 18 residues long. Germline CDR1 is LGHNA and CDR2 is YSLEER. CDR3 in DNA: TGCGCCAGCAGCCAAGATCGGGGGCACCTCATAGCTAACTATGGCTACACCTTC. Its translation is CASSQDRGHLIANYGYTF.

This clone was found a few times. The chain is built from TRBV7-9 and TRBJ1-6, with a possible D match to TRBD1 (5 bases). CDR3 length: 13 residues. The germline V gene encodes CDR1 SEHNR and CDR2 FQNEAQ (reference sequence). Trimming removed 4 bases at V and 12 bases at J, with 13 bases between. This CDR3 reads CASSSGTSGPLHF. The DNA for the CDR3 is TGTGCCAGCAGCTCAGGGACTTCGGGACCCCTCCACTTT.

The DNA for the CDR3 is TGTGCCAGCAGCACGCCGGGCCCCCAGGAGGACTATGGCTACACCTTC. Its protein is CASSTPGPQEDYGYTF. The chain carries TRBV7-2 and TRBJ1-2, with unresolved D. The length of the CDR3 is 16 residues. Germline CDR1 reads SGHTA; CDR2 reads FQGNSA. Trimming removed 5 bases from V and 3 bases from J, with 19 bases in between.

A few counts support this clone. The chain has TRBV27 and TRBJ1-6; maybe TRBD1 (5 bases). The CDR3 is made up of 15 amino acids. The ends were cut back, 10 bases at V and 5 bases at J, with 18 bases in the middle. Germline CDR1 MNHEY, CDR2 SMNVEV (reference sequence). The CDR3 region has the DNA TGTGCCACCTCCCAAGGGGTGCCCAATAATTCACCCCTCCACTTT. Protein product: CATSQGVPNNSPLHF.

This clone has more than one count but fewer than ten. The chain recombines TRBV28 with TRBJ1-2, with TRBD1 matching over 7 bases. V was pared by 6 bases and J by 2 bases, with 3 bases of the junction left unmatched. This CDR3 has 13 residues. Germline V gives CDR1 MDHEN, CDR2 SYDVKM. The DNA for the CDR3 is TGTGCCAGCAGCAAGACAGGGAACTATGGCTACACCTTC. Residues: CASSKTGNYGYTF.

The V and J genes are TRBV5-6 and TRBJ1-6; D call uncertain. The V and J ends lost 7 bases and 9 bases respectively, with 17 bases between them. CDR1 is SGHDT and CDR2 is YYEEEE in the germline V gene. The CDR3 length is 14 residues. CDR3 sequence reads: CASGPRRTGSPLHF. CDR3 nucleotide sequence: TGTGCCAGCGGCCCTAGGAGGACGGGTTCACCCCTCCACTTT.

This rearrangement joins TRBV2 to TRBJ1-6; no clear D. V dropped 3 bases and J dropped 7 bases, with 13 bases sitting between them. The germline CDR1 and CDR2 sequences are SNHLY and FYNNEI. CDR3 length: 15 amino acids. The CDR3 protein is CASSEFKGDNSPLHF. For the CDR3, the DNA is TGTGCCAGCAGTGAGTTTAAGGGCGACAATTCACCCCTCCACTTT.